This T cell receptor (beta chain) comes out of a study of T cells in Graves' hyperthyroidism and ophthalmopathy. Study results and caveats: Most thyroid clonotypes with frequency above 0.001 were detected in blood.

Ophthalmopathy patients had Clinical Activity Score at least 3, NOSPECS grade at least 4, duration under 3 months. This clonotype was counted at least ten times. The target antigen is unknown. Amplified regions were TCR beta CDR3 sequences from RNA transcripts. The TCR CDR3 was amplified in a first-round RT-PCR using the HTBI primer set. TCRdb used MiXCR to reprocess the multiplex PCR reads, holding one entry per CDR3 protein. The data hold roughly 380,000 distinct CDR3 sequences, with 15% to 20% observed a single time. This CDR3 spans 14 amino acids. Germline CDR1 SQVTM, CDR2 ANQGSEA. V shed 6 bases and J shed 3 bases, with 17 bases lying between them.

The rearrangement links TRBV29-1 to TRBJ1-1; D is possibly TRBD1 (5 bases). The TCR sequence derives from a woman aged 35 to 49 with Graves' ophthalmopathy. The source material was blood. The CDR3 DNA sequence: TGCAGCGTGGAGGGAGGCCCACAGGACACTGAAGCTTTCTTT. Translating it yields CSVEGGPQDTEAFF.